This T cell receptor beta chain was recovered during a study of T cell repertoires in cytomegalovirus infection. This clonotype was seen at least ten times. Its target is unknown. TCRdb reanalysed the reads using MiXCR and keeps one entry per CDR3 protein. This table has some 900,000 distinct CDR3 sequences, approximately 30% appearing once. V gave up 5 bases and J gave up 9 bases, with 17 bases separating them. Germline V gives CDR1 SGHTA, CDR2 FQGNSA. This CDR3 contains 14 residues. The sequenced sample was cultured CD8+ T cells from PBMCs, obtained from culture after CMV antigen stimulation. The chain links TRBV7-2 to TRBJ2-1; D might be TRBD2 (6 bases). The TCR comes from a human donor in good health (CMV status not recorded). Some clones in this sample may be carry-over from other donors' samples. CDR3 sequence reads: CASSTLAKGGEQFF. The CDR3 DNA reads TGTGCCAGCAGCACCCTAGCGAAGGGTGGTGAGCAGTTCTTC.